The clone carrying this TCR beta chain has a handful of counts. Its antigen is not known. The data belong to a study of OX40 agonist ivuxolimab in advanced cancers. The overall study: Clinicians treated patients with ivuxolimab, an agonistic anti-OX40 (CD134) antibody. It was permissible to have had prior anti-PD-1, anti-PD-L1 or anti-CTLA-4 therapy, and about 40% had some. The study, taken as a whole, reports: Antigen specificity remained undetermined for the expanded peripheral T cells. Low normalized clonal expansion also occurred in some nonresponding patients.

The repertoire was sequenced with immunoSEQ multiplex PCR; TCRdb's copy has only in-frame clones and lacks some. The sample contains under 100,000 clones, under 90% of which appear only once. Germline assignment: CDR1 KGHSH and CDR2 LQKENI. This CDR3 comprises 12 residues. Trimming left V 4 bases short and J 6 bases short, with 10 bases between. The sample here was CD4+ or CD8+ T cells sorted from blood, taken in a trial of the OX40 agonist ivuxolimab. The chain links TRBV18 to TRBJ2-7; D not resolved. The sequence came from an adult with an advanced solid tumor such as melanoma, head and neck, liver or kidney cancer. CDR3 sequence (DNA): TGTGCCAGCTCACAAGCTGGCGGCGAGCAGTACTTC. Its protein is CASSQAGGEQYF. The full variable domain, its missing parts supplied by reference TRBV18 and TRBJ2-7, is NAGVMQNPRHLVRRRGQEARLRCSPMKGHSHVYWYRQLPEEGLKFMVYLQKENIIDESGMPKERFSAEFPKEGPSILRIQQVVRGDSAAYFCASSQAGGEQYFGPGTRLTVT.